These T cell receptor beta chains were read from a single sample in a study of OX40 agonist ivuxolimab in advanced cancers. Method: immunoSEQ multiplex PCR; TCRdb's copy keeps in-frame clones and lacks some. The sample includes about 79,000 clones, approximately 81% of them seen just once. The specimen comprised CD4+ or CD8+ T cells sorted from blood, sampled in a trial of the OX40 agonist ivuxolimab. The receptors stem from an adult with an advanced solid tumor such as melanoma, head and neck, liver or kidney cancer. CDR3s include the opening cysteine and the closing phenylalanine or tryptophan. Clone sizes are given selectively: once, few, many, or a class where the clone is expanded.

v_gene	abundance	len	j_gene	CDR3aa
TRBV6-5	.	14	TRBJ1-6	CASSTPLQNSPLHF
TRBV10-3	.	15	TRBJ1-1	CAIRGTGGSNTEAFF
TRBV30	.	13	TRBJ2-1	CAWSVGLANEQFF
TRBV7-2	.	15	TRBJ2-7	CASSLVLGQTYEQYF
TRBV5-1	few	13	TRBJ2-3	CASSLVPEDTQYF
TRBV6-5	few	10	TRBJ1-1	CASTGDSAFF
TRBV30	.	14	TRBJ1-2	CAWERRGRGYGYTF
TRBV7-3	.	14	TRBJ1-6	CASSPQGGSSPLHF
TRBV18	.	14	TRBJ2-2	CASSPPGKFKELFF
TRBV7-9	.	17	TRBJ1-2	CASRSGTGELTNYGYTF
TRBV5-8	.	15	TRBJ1-4	CASSLQGSEDEKLFF
TRBV5-5	.	13	TRBJ1-5	CASSIDRDQPQHF
TRBV7-9	once	13	TRBJ2-5	CALGQGSGETQYF
TRBV6-5	.	14	TRBJ1-1	CASRPGRTNTEAFF
TRBV6-6	once	13	TRBJ2-7	CASRRDGSYEQYF
TRBV10-2	.	11	TRBJ1-1	CASLADTEAFF
TRBV7-9	.	12	TRBJ2-7	CASSLEVYEQYF